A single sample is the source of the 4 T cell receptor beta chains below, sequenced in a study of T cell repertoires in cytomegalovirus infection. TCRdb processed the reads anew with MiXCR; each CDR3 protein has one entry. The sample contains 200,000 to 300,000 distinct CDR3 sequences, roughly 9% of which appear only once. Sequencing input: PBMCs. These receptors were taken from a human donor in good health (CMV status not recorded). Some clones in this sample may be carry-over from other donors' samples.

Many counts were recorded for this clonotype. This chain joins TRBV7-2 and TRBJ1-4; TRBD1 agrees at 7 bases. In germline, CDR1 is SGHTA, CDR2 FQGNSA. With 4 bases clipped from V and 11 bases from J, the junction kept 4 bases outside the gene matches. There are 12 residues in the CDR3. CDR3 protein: CASSSDRMKLFF. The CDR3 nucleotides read TGTGCCAGCAGCTCGGACAGGATGAAACTGTTTTTT.

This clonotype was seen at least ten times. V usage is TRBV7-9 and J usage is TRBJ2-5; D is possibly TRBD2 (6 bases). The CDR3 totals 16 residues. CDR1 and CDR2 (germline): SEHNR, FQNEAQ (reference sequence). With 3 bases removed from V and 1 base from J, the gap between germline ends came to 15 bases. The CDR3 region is CASSFGLANFQETQYF. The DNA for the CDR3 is TGTGCCAGCAGCTTCGGGCTAGCGAACTTCCAAGAGACCCAGTACTTC.

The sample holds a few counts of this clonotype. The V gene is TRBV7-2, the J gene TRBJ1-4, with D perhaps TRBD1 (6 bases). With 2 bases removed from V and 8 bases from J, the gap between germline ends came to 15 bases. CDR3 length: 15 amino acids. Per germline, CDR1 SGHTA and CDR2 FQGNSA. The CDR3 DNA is TGTGCCAGCAGCTTATCTCAGGGGCCGGGAGAAAAACTGTTTTTT. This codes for CASSLSQGPGEKLFF.

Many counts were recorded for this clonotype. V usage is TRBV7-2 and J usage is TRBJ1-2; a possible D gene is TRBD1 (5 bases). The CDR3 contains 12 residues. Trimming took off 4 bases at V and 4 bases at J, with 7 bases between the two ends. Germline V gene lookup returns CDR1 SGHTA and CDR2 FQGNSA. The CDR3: CASSSRVYGYTF. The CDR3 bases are TGTGCCAGCAGCTCCAGGGTCTATGGCTACACCTTC.